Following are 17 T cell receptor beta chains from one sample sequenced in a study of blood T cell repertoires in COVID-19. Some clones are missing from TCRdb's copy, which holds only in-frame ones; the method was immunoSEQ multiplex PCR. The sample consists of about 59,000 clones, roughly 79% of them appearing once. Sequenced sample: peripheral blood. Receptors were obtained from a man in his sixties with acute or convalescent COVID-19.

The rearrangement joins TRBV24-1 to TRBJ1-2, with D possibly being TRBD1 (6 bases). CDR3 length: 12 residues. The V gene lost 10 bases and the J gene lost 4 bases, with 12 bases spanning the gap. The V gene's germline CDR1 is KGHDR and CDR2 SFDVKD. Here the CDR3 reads CATYTGTYGYTF. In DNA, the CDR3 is TGTGCCACTTATACAGGGACCTATGGCTACACCTTC.

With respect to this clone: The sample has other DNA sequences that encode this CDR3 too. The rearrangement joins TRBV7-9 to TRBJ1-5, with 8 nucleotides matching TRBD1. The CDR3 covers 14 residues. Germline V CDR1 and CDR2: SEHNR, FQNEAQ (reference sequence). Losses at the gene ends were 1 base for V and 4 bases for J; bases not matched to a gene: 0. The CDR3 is CASSLGTGNQPQHF. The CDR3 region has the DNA TGTGCCAGCAGCTTAGGGACAGGGAATCAGCCCCAGCATTTT. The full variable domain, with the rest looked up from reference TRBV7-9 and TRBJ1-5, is DTGVSQNPRHKITKRGQNVTFRCDPISEHNRLYWYRQTLGQGPEFLTYFQNEAQLEKSRLLSDRFSAERPKGSFSTLEIQRTEQGDSAMYLCASSLGTGNQPQHFGDGTRLSIL.

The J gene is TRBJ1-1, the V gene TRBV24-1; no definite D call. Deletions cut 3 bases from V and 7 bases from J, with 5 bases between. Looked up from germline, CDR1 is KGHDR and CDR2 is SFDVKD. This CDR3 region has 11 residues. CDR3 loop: CATSDGVEAFF. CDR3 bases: TGTGCCACCAGTGATGGAGTTGAAGCTTTCTTT.

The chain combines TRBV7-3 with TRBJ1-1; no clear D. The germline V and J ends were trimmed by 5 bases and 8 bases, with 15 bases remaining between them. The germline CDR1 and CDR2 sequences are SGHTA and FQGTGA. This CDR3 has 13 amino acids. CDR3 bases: TGTGCCAGCAGCCTAGAGCGGGAGTCCGAAGCTTTCTTT. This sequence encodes CASSLERESEAFF.

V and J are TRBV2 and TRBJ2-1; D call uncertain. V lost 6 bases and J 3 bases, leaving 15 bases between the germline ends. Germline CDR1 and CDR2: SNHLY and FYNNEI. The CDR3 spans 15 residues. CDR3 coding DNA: TGTGCCAGCAGATCGTGGAGAAATGACTACAATGAGCAGTTCTTC. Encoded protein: CASRSWRNDYNEQFF.

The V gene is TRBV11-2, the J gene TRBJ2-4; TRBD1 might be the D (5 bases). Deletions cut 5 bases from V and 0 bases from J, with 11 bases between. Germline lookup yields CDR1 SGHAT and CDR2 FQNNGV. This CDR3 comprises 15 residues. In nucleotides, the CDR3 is TGTGCCAGCAGCCCCAGGGTAGTAGCCAAAAACATTCAGTACTTC. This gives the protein CASSPRVVAKNIQYF.

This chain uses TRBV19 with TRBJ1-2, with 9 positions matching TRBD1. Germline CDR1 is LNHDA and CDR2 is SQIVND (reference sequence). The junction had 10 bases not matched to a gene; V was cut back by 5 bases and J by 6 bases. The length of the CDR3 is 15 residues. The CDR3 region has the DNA TGTGCCAGTAGTCCAGCCCGGGACAGGGACCATGGCTACACCTTC. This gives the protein CASSPARDRDHGYTF.

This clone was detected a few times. The CDR3 DNA reads TGTGCCAGCAGCTCGACAGGGGGCCTCTCCTACGAGCAGTACTTC. This codes for CASSSTGGLSYEQYF. The chain combines TRBV27 with TRBJ2-7; 10 bases fit TRBD1. Germline CDR1 is MNHEY and CDR2 is SMNVEV (reference sequence). The CDR3 is 15 residues long. J lost 0 bases, V lost 6 bases, and 5 bases had no gene match.

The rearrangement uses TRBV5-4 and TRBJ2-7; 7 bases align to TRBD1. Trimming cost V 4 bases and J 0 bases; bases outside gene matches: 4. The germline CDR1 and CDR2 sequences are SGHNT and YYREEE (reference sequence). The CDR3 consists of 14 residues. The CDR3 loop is CASSPTGVSYEQYF. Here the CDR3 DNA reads TGTGCCAGCAGCCCTACAGGGGTCTCCTACGAGCAGTACTTC.

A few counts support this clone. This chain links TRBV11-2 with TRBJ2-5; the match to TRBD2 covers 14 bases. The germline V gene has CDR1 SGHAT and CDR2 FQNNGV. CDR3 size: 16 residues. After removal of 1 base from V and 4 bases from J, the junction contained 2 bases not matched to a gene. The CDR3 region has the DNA TGTGCCAGCAGCTTAGGGACTAGCGGGGGGCGAGAGACCCAGTACTTC. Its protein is CASSLGTSGGRETQYF.

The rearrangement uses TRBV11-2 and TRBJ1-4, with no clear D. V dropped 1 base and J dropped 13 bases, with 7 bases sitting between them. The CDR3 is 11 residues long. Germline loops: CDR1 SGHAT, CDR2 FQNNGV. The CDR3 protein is CASSLGSRLFF. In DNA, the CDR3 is TGTGCCAGCAGCTTAGGTAGCAGACTGTTTTTT.

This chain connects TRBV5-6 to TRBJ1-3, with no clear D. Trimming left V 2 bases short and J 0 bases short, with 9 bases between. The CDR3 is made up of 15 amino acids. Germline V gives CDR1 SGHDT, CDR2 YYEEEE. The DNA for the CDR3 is TGTGCCAGCAGCTTCAGTCCCACCTCTGGAAACACCATATATTTT. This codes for CASSFSPTSGNTIYF. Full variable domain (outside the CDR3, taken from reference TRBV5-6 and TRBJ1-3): DAGVTQSPTHLIKTRGQQVTLRCSPKSGHDTVSWYQQALGQGPQFIFQYYEEEERQRGNFPDRFSGHQFPNYSSELNVNALLLGDSALYLCASSFSPTSGNTIYFGEGSWLTVV.

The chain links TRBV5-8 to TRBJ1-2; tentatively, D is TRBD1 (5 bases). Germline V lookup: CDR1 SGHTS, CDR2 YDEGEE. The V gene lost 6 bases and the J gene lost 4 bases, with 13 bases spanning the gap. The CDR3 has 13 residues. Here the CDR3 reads CASILGASYGYTF. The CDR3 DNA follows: TGTGCCAGCATCTTAGGGGCCTCCTATGGCTACACCTTC.

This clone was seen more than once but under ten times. CDR3 DNA sequence: TGTGCCATCAGTGAAATGGGGGCGCCCCAGTTCTTC. Protein sequence: CAISEMGAPQFF. This chain uses TRBV10-3 with TRBJ2-1, with D perhaps matching TRBD1 (6 bases). V was pared by 3 bases and J by 13 bases, with 13 bases between. Germline-derived CDR1 and CDR2 are ENHRY and SYGVKD. The CDR3 sequence is 12 residues long.

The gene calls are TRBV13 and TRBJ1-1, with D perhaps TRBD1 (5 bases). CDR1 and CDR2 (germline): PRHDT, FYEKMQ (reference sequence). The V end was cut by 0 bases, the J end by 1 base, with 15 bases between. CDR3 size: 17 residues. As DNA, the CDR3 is TGTGCCAGCAGCTTAGGCAATAGGGGAGGAGAGAACACTGAAGCTTTCTTT. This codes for CASSLGNRGGENTEAFF.

CDR3 DNA: TGTGCCAGCAGTGAACAGGTGGGACAGGGGTTCGCTCGGTACGGCTACACCTTC. Protein sequence: CASSEQVGQGFARYGYTF. The chain combines TRBV6-1 with TRBJ1-2; 10 bases agree with TRBD1. Trimming at V came to 2 bases and at J to 8 bases, leaving 17 bases not matched to a gene. CDR1 and CDR2 from the germline V gene are MNHNS and SASEGT. The CDR3 loop spans 18 amino acids.

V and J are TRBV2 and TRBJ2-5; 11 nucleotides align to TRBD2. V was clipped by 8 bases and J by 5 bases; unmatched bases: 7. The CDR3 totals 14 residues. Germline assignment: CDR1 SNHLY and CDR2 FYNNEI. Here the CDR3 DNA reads TGTGCCAGCGGTAGCGGGGGGGGAGTGGAGACCCAGTACTTC. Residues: CASGSGGGVETQYF. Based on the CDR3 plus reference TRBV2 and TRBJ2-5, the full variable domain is EPEVTQTPSHQVTQMGQEVILRCVPISNHLYFYWYRQILGQKVEFLVSFYNNEISEKSEIFDDQFSVERPDGSNFTLKIRSTKLEDSAMYFCASGSGGGVETQYFGPGTRLLVL.